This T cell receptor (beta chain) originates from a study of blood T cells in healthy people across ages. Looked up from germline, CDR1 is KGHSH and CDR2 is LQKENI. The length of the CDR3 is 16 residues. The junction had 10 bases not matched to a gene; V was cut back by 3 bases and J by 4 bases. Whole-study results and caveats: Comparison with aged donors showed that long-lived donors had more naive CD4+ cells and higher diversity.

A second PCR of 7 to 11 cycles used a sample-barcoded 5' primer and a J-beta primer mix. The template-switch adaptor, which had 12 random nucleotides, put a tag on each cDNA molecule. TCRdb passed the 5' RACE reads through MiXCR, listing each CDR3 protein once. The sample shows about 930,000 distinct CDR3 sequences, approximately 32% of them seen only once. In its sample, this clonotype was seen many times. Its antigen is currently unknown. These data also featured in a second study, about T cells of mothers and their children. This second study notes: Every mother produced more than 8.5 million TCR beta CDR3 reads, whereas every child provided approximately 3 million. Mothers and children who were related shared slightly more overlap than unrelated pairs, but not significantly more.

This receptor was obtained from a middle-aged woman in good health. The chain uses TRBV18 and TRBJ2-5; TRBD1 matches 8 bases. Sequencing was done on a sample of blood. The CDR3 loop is CASSPPGQASGETQYF. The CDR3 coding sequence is TGTGCCAGCTCACCCCCGGGACAGGCCTCAGGAGAGACCCAGTACTTC.